One and the same sample provided the 23 T cell receptor beta chains below, sequenced in a study of glioma-infiltrating T cells after dendritic cell vaccination. The sample's time point: after dendritic cell vaccination, including at tumor progression/relapse. Assay: immunoSEQ multiplex PCR; the TCRdb copy retains only in-frame clones and omits some. This sample yields approximately 90,000 clones, of which over 75% are seen a single time; approximately 2% belongs to the top ten. Sequencing used blood, obtained after dendritic cell vaccination. The receptors derive from a human donor with glioblastoma.

V gene TRBV18 combines with J gene TRBJ2-5; 8 bases are a match to TRBD2. Germline V gene sequence: CDR1 KGHSH, CDR2 LQKENI. J lost 1 base, V lost 4 bases, and 5 bases had no gene match. The CDR3 spans 15 residues. The CDR3 DNA reads as TGTGCCAGCTCACTCCAGCGGGGGAGCCAAGAGACCCAGTACTTC. This codes for CASSLQRGSQETQYF.

This rearrangement joins TRBV15 to TRBJ1-4; 7 bases are a match to TRBD1. V was clipped by 5 bases and J by 4 bases; unmatched bases: 7. This CDR3 is built from 15 residues. The germline V gene has CDR1 LNHNV and CDR2 YYDKDF (reference sequence). The CDR3 DNA sequence: TGTGCCACCAGCGGCGTACAGGGGAATAATGAAAAACTGTTTTTT. Its translation: CATSGVQGNNEKLFF.

The rearrangement uses TRBV7-4 and TRBJ2-7; unclear D gene. Looked up from germline, CDR1 is SGHVT and CDR2 is SQSDAQ. V was cut by 1 base and J by 5 bases, with 15 bases left in between. The CDR3 covers 15 residues. The CDR3 DNA reads as TGTGCCAGCAGCTTAGTAAGAGTCAGGTGTGACGAGCAGTACGTC. Amino acids: CASSLVRVRCDEQYV.

The gene calls are TRBV7-9 and TRBJ1-5; no clear D gene. V lost 5 bases and J lost 0, with 2 bases in between. The CDR3 length is 12 residues. Germline CDR1 reads SEHNR; CDR2 reads FQNEAQ (reference sequence). CDR3 amino acids: CASSHSNQPQHF. CDR3 DNA sequence: TGTGCCAGCAGCCATAGCAATCAGCCCCAGCATTTT.

This clone was counted between two and nine times. The V and J genes are TRBV9 and TRBJ2-1; D remains ambiguous. The CDR3 extends over 15 amino acids. Trimming pared 1 base from V and 7 bases from J, leaving 15 bases between. Germline CDR1 reads SGDLS; CDR2 reads YYNGEE. DNA for the CDR3: TGTGCCAGCAGCGTAAAGGCTAGTACCTTAAATGAGCAGTTCTTC. Amino acids: CASSVKASTLNEQFF.

This clone was seen only a few times. The chain has TRBV5-1 and TRBJ2-1; D gene unclear. Deletions cut 2 bases from V and 5 bases from J, with 17 bases between. The CDR3 length is 16 residues. The germline CDR1 and CDR2 sequences are SGHRS and YFSETQ. The CDR3 protein is CASSLKSAGLHNEQFF. The CDR3 DNA reads as TGCGCCAGCAGCTTAAAAAGCGCCGGCCTTCACAATGAGCAGTTCTTC. The variable domain in full, with the rest retrieved from reference TRBV5-1 and TRBJ2-1, is KAGVTQTPRYLIKTRGQQVTLSCSPISGHRSVSWYQQTPGQGLQFLFEYFSETQRNKGNFPGRFSGRQFSNSRSEMNVSTLELGDSALYLCASSLKSAGLHNEQFFGPGTRLTVL.

The rearrangement links TRBV10-1 to TRBJ1-2, with 7 bases fitting TRBD1. The CDR3 extends over 12 amino acids. CDR1 and CDR2 (germline): WNHNN, SYGVQD (reference sequence). The CDR3 coding sequence is TGCGTACGGGACAGCCTTAACTATGGCTACACCTTC. This encodes CVRDSLNYGYTF.

The chain has TRBV6-1 and TRBJ1-4; 7 bases are a match to TRBD1. CDR3 length equals 13 residues. Germline CDR1 reads MNHNS; CDR2 reads SASEGT. The V and J ends lost 7 bases and 8 bases, in that order; junction bases with no gene match: 7. Written as DNA, the CDR3 is TGTGCCAGCACCGAGACAGGGCGGGAAAAACTGTTTTTT. This gives the protein CASTETGREKLFF.

The chain is built from TRBV28 and TRBJ2-7, with 7 bases lining up with TRBD1. Germline V gives CDR1 MDHEN, CDR2 SYDVKM. CDR3 length: 15 residues. V lost 7 bases, J lost 3 bases, and 12 bases stayed unmatched. In nucleotides, the CDR3 is TGTGCCAGCAATCCCCCCGGGACAGTTATCTACGAGCAGTACTTC. It translates to CASNPPGTVIYEQYF.

V gene TRBV7-9 combines with J gene TRBJ2-5, with 7 positions matching TRBD1. There are 14 residues in the CDR3. CDR1 and CDR2 (germline): SEHNR, FQNEAQ (reference sequence). J lost 3 bases, V lost 7 bases, and 8 bases had no gene match. The CDR3 protein is CASTSGTVKETQYF. DNA for the CDR3: TGTGCCAGCACTTCCGGGACAGTGAAAGAGACCCAGTACTTC. The full variable domain, completed using reference TRBV7-9 and TRBJ2-5, is DTGVSQNPRHKITKRGQNVTFRCDPISEHNRLYWYRQTLGQGPEFLTYFQNEAQLEKSRLLSDRFSAERPKGSFSTLEIQRTEQGDSAMYLCASTSGTVKETQYFGPGTRLLVL.

This chain joins TRBV7-2 and TRBJ1-1, with 7 bases matching TRBD1. The germline gives CDR1 SGHTA, CDR2 FQGNSA. J gave up 11 bases and V 5 bases, and 14 bases lay outside the gene matches. This CDR3 has 14 amino acids. The CDR3 DNA reads as TGTGCCAGCAGCCCGACTCCCGACAGGGTAAGGGCTTTCTTT. Translated: CASSPTPDRVRAFF.

The table lists this clone with a few counts. This sequence joins TRBV12-5 and TRBJ2-2; tentative D call: TRBD1 (5 bases). Germline lookup yields CDR1 LGHNT and CDR2 FRNRAP. This CDR3 is built from 14 residues. Trimming stripped 4 bases from V and 3 bases from J, with 9 bases between. CDR3: CASGSGIYTGELFF. Here the CDR3 DNA reads TGTGCTAGTGGTTCAGGGATCTACACCGGGGAGCTGTTTTTT.

This chain uses TRBV7-2 with TRBJ2-3; possibly TRBD1 for D (5 bases). CDR1 is SGHTA and CDR2 is FQGNSA in the germline V gene. V lost 3 bases, J lost 8 bases, and 15 bases lay in between. The CDR3 runs 14 residues. DNA of the CDR3: TGTGCCAGCAGCTTGCTTGGGCCTAGGGGTACGCAGTATTTT. Residues: CASSLLGPRGTQYF. The variable domain in full, with the rest retrieved from reference TRBV7-2 and TRBJ2-3, is GAGVSQSPSNKVTEKGKDVELRCDPISGHTALYWYRQSLGQGLEFLIYFQGNSAPDKSGLPSDRFSAERTGGSVSTLTIQRTQQEDSAVYLCASSLLGPRGTQYFGPGTRLTVL.

The chain carries TRBV5-6 and TRBJ2-7; 11 nucleotides agree with TRBD2. CDR3 size: 16 residues. CDR1 is SGHDT, CDR2 YYEEEE, per germline. V trimming: 2 bases; J trimming: 0 bases; junction bases outside the gene matches: 4. The CDR3 sequence: CASSFTSGGSSYEQYV. In DNA, the CDR3 is TGTGCCAGCAGCTTCACTAGCGGGGGAAGCTCCTACGAGCAGTACGTC.

The chain combines TRBV30 with TRBJ1-2; perhaps TRBD1 as D (5 bases). The CDR3 totals 13 residues. Trimming removed 0 bases from V and 5 bases from J, with 10 bases in between. Germline values: CDR1 GTSNPN, CDR2 SVGIG (reference sequence). The DNA for the CDR3 is TGTGCCTGGAGTGTACAGGAGTCTTATGGCTACACCTTC. Protein product: CAWSVQESYGYTF.

The rearrangement uses TRBV2 and TRBJ1-2; 7 bases map to TRBD1. Looked up from germline, CDR1 is SNHLY and CDR2 is FYNNEI. V shed 3 bases, J shed 8 bases, and the junction held 6 bases outside the gene matches. The CDR3 spans 13 residues. CDR3 DNA: TGTGCCAGCAGTGAGGAGGGGGCGAGGGGCTACACCTTC. Its translation is CASSEEGARGYTF. The full variable domain, completed using reference TRBV2 and TRBJ1-2, is EPEVTQTPSHQVTQMGQEVILRCVPISNHLYFYWYRQILGQKVEFLVSFYNNEISEKSEIFDDQFSVERPDGSNFTLKIRSTKLEDSAMYFCASSEEGARGYTFGSGTRLTVV.

The sample holds one count of this clone. The chain carries TRBV5-5 and TRBJ1-6; TRBD1 matches 8 bases. CDR1 is SGHKS and CDR2 is YYEKEE in the germline V gene (reference sequence). After removal of 4 bases from V and 6 bases from J, the junction contained 3 bases not matched to a gene. This CDR3 spans 14 amino acids. The CDR3 protein is CASSVDRANSPLHF. In DNA form, the CDR3 reads TGTGCCAGCAGCGTGGACAGGGCTAATTCACCCCTCCACTTT.

CDR3 loop: CASIRTGASGNTIYF. The CDR3 bases are TGTGCCAGCATCCGAACAGGGGCCTCTGGAAACACCATATATTTT. V gene TRBV6-1 combines with J gene TRBJ1-3, with TRBD1 identical over 7 bases. From germline, CDR1 is MNHNS and CDR2 SASEGT. Trimming took 7 bases from V and 0 from J; bases not matched to a gene: 6. This CDR3 spans 15 amino acids.

The gene calls are TRBV6-6 and TRBJ2-7; 8 nucleotides match TRBD1. The junction had 9 bases not matched to a gene; V was cut back by 6 bases and J by 5 bases. The germline V gene encodes CDR1 MNHNY and CDR2 SVGAGI (reference sequence). The CDR3 is made up of 14 amino acids. The CDR3 nucleotides read TGTGCCAGCAGACTGGACAGGGAGATCCACGAGCAGTACTTC. Residues: CASRLDREIHEQYF.

The chain has TRBV15 and TRBJ1-1, with D possibly matching TRBD1 (5 bases). Germline-derived CDR1 and CDR2 are LNHNV and YYDKDF (reference sequence). Trimming pared 0 bases from V and 8 bases from J, leaving 16 bases between. The CDR3 covers 15 residues. CDR3 protein: CATSRDRGVGAEAFF. The CDR3 DNA reads TGTGCCACCAGCAGAGATCGGGGGGTAGGTGCCGAAGCTTTCTTT.

The V and J genes are TRBV28 and TRBJ1-2; no reliable D call. Germline CDR1 MDHEN, CDR2 SYDVKM. The ends were cut back, 5 bases at V and 2 bases at J, with 18 bases in the middle. This CDR3 is 16 amino acids long. CDR3 protein: CASSLGSGIGNYGYTF. The CDR3 nucleotides are TGTGCCAGCAGTCTAGGGTCGGGGATAGGGAACTATGGCTACACCTTC.

The chain's CDR3 is CASRPTGDQPQHF. The DNA for the CDR3 is TGTGCCAGCAGGCCAACCGGGGATCAGCCCCAGCATTTT. The chain recombines TRBV6-1 with TRBJ1-5, with unresolved D. The CDR3 length is 13 residues. V lost 6 bases and J lost 5, with 11 bases in between. Germline lookup yields CDR1 MNHNS and CDR2 SASEGT.

This clone appeared a few times. The chain recombines TRBV19 with TRBJ2-4, with 9 bases that match TRBD2. CDR1 and CDR2 (germline): LNHDA, SQIVND (reference sequence). The length of the CDR3 is 16 residues. The ends lost 2 bases at V and 2 bases at J; junction bases unmatched: 4. The CDR3 DNA follows: TGTGCCAGTAGTATAAGAACTAGCGGGTCCAAAAACATTCAGTACTTC. Protein sequence: CASSIRTSGSKNIQYF.